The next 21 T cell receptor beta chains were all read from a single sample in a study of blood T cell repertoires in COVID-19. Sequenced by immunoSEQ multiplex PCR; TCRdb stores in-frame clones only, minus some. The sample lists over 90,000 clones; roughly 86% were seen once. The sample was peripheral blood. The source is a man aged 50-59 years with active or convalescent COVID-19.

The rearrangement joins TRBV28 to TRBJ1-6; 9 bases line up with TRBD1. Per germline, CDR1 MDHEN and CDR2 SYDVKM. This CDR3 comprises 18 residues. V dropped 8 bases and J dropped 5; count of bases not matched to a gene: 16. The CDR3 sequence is CASLSSPGQGSNNSPLHF. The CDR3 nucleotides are TGTGCCAGCCTCAGCTCCCCGGGACAGGGATCGAATAATTCACCCCTCCACTTT.

Here the CDR3 reads CASSSDRADYGYTF. For the CDR3, the DNA is TGCGCCAGCAGCTCGGACAGGGCTGACTATGGCTACACCTTC. The rearrangement joins TRBV5-1 to TRBJ1-2; 8 bases agree with TRBD1. Germline-derived CDR1 and CDR2 are SGHRS and YFSETQ. The CDR3 is 14 residues long. V was clipped by 3 bases and J by 3 bases; unmatched bases: 4.

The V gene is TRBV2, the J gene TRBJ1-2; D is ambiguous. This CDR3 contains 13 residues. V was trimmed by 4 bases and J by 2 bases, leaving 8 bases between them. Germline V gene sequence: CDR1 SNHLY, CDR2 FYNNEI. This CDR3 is CASSGRQNYGYTF. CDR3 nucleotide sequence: TGTGCCAGCAGTGGCAGACAAAACTATGGCTACACCTTC.

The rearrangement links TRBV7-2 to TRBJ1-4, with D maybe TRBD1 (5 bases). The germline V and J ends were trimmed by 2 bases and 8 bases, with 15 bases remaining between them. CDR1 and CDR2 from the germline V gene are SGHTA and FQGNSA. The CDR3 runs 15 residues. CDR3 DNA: TGTGCCAGCAGCTTAACCAGGGAAAGGGGAGAAAAACTGTTTTTT. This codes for CASSLTRERGEKLFF.

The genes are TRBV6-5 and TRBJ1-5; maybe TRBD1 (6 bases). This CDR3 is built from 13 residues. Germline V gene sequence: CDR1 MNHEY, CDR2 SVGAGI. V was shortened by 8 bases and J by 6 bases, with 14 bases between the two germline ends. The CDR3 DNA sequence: TGTGCCAGCGGGTTCGAAGGGGGTCAGCCCCAGCATTTT. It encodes CASGFEGGQPQHF.

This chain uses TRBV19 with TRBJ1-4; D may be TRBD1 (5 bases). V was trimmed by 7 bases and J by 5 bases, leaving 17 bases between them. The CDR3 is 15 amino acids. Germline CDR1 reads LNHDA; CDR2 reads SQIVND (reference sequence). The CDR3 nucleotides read TGTGCCAGTACCATGGGGCCAGGCCCAAATGAAAAACTGTTTTTT. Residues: CASTMGPGPNEKLFF.

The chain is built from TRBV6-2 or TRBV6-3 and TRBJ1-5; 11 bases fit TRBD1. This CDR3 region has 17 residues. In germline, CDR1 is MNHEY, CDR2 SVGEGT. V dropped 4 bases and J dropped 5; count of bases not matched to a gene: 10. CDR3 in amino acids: CASSSDLGQGADQPQHF. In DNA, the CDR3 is TGTGCCAGCAGTTCCGATTTAGGACAGGGGGCTGATCAGCCCCAGCATTTT.

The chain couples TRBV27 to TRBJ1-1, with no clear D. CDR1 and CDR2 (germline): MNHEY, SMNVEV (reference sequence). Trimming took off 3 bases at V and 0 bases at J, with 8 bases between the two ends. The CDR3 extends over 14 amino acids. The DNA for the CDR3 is TGTGCCAGCAGTTTTGAGGGAGTGAACACTGAAGCTTTCTTT. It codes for CASSFEGVNTEAFF.

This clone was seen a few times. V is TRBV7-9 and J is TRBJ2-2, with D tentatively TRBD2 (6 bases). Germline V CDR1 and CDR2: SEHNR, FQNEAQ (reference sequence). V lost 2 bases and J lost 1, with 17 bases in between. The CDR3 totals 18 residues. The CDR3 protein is CASSLWGPRGMNTGELFF. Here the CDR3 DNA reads TGTGCCAGCAGCTTATGGGGCCCACGGGGGATGAACACCGGGGAGCTGTTTTTT.

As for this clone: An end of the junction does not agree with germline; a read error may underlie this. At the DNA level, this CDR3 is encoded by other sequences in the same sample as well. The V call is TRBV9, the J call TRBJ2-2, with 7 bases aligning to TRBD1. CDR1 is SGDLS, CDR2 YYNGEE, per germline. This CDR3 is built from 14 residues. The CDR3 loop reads CASSVVGGSGELFF. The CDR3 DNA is TGTGCCAGCAGTGTAGTAGGGGGCAGCGGGGAGCTGTTTTTT.

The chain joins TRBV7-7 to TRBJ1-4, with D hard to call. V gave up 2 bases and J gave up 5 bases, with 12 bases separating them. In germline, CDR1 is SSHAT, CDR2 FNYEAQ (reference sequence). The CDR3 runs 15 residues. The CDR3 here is CASSLTSGLNEKLFF. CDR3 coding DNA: TGTGCCAGCAGCTTAACAAGTGGGCTCAATGAAAAACTGTTTTTT.

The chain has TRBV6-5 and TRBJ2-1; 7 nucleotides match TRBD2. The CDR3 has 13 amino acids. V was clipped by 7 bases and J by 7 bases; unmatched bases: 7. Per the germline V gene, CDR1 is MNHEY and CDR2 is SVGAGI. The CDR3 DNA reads TGTGCCAGCACAGACGGGGGGAGGAATGAGCAGTTCTTC. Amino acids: CASTDGGRNEQFF.

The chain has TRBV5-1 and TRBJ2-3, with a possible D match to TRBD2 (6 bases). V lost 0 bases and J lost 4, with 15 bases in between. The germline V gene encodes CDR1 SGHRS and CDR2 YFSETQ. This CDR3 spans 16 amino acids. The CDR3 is CASSLAGDSASDTQYF. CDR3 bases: TGCGCCAGCAGCTTGGCCGGGGACTCCGCGTCAGATACGCAGTATTTT. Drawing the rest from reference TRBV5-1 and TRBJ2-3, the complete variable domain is KAGVTQTPRYLIKTRGQQVTLSCSPISGHRSVSWYQQTPGQGLQFLFEYFSETQRNKGNFPGRFSGRQFSNSRSEMNVSTLELGDSALYLCASSLAGDSASDTQYFGPGTRLTVL.

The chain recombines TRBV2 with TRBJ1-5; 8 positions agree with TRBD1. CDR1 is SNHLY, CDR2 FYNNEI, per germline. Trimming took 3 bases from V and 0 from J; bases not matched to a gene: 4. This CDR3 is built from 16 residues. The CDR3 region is CASSDWTGNSNQPQHF. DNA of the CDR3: TGTGCCAGCAGTGACTGGACAGGGAATAGCAATCAGCCCCAGCATTTT.

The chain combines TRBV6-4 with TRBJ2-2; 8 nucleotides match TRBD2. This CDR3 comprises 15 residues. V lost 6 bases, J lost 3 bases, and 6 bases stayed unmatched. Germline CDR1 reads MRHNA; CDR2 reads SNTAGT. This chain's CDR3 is CASSQLGGDTGELFF. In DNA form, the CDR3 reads TGTGCCAGCAGCCAGCTCGGGGGGGACACCGGGGAGCTGTTTTTT.

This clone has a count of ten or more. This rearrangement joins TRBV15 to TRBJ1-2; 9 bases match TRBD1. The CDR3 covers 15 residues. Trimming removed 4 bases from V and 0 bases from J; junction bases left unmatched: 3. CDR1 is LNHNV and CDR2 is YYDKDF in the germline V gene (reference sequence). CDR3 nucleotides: TGTGCCACCAGCAACAACAGGGGGCCTAACTATGGCTACACCTTC. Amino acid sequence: CATSNNRGPNYGYTF.

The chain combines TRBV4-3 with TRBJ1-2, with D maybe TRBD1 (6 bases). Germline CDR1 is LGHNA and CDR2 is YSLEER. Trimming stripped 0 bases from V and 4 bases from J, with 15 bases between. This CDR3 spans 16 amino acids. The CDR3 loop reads CASSQDSSGTPYGYTF. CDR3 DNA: TGCGCCAGCAGCCAAGATTCTTCAGGGACACCCTATGGCTACACCTTC.

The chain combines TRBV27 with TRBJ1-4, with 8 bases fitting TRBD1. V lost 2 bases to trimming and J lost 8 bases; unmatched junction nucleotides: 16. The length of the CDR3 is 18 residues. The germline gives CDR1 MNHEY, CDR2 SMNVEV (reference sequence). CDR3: CASSLKSGQVIGYEKLFF. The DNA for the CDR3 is TGTGCCAGCAGTTTAAAATCGGGACAGGTAATCGGGTACGAAAAACTGTTTTTT.

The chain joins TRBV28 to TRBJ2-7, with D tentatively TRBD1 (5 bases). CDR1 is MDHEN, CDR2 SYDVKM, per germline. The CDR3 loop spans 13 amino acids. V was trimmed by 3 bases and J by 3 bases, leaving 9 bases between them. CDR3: CASSFGQGYEQYV. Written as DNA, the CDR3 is TGTGCCAGCAGTTTTGGGCAGGGCTACGAGCAGTACGTC.

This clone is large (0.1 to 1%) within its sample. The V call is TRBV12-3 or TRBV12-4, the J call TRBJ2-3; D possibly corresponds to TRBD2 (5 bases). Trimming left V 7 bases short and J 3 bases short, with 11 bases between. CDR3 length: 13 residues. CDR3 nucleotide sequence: TGTGCCAGCAACTACGGGGAGACAGATACGCAGTATTTT. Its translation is CASNYGETDTQYF.

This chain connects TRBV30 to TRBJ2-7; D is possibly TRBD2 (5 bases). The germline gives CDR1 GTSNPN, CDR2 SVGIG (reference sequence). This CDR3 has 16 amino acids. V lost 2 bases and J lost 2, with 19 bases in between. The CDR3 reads CAWSPDFLLSTYEQYF. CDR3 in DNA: TGTGCCTGGAGTCCGGACTTTCTCTTAAGCACCTACGAGCAGTACTTC.